The rows below give T cell receptor beta chains drawn from one sample of a study of post-analysis software for immune sequencing data. TCRdb recomputed calls from the PCR reads with MiXCR, one row per CDR3 protein. Among 750,000 to 950,000 distinct CDR3 sequences listed, under 60% were seen once. Sequenced sample: blood. Receptors were obtained from a girl under 18 with multiple sclerosis. Both conserved end residues are trimmed from each CDR3. The D gene is left open where the match is weak. Size values are once, few and many counts, or a class for expanded clones, and some rows have none.

j_call | v_call | d_call | clone_size | cdr3_aa
TRBJ1-1 | TRBV5-1 | - | - | ASSLEYGGGEAF
TRBJ2-1 | TRBV4-3 | TRBD1 | few | ASSQDEGARDEQF
TRBJ2-1 | TRBV2 | TRBD2 | - | ASSEARWTSGPPPPDNEQF
TRBJ1-1 | TRBV20-1 | TRBD1 | - | SATGTGGWYTEAF
TRBJ2-1 | TRBV5-1 | - | - | ASSFLAGNEQF
TRBJ2-4 | TRBV10-2 | - | - | ASRVMGVGFEPQY
TRBJ2-3 | TRBV20-1 | - | few | SALRPELATLGDTQY
TRBJ1-2 | TRBV20-1 | TRBD1 | few | SAKGALDGYT
TRBJ2-1 | TRBV15 | TRBD2 | once | ATSRARGGGYNEQF
TRBJ2-5 | TRBV6-1 | TRBD1 | - | ASSGTGVPKRPQY
TRBJ1-6 | TRBV18 | - | - | ASSPRTAGSPLH
- | TRBV4-3 | - | - | ASSQDTRAHEQY
TRBJ1-6 | TRBV12-5 | TRBD1 | - | ASVPGTGPSALH
TRBJ2-1 | TRBV4-1 | - | - | ASCPVHPSYNEQF
TRBJ2-6 | TRBV28 | - | - | ASLSFGAGANVLT
TRBJ2-5 | TRBV20-1 | - | many | SARGGYQETQY
TRBJ2-5 | TRBV5-1 | - | - | ASSSAWGGTQETQY
TRBJ2-1 | TRBV29-1 | TRBD2 | - | SVPGTSGRVHNEQF
TRBJ2-7 | TRBV29-1 | - | - | SGTMRDPHYEQY
TRBJ2-2 | TRBV3-1 | - | few | ASSQTRGLPGELF
TRBJ2-1 | TRBV9 | - | - | ASSVEGRTDNEQF
TRBJ2-1 | TRBV7-8 | - | once | ASSLSGVVLVSSYNEQF
TRBJ2-3 | TRBV7-8 | TRBD1 | few | ASSLFPGQGTDTQY
TRBJ2-7 | TRBV11-2 | - | - | ASSLTPKGEEQY
TRBJ2-5 | TRBV7-8 | - | - | ASSLSGPVGEQY
TRBJ1-4 | TRBV13 | - | - | ASSRRGPANEKLF
TRBJ2-4 | TRBV4-3 | TRBD2 | - | ASSQGPAGEGKNIQY
TRBJ2-7 | TRBV3-1 | - | - | ASSQGVTTYEQY
TRBJ2-3 | TRBV15 | TRBD2 | - | ATSSSGISLTDTQY
TRBJ1-2 | TRBV29-1 | TRBD1 | - | SVAGGGGGYGYT
TRBJ1-1 | TRBV29-1 | - | - | SVEDHATETF
TRBJ1-5 | TRBV6-2/TRBV6-3 | - | - | ASADYQPQH
TRBJ2-2 | TRBV6-6 | TRBD1 | - | ASSTPGQGISTGELF
TRBJ2-7 | TRBV7-9 | - | - | ASSDWTSSYEQY
TRBJ2-7 | TRBV28 | TRBD1 | - | ASTTGGEAYEQY
TRBJ2-1 | TRBV7-9 | TRBD1 | - | ASSLGQGTYNEQF
TRBJ2-7 | TRBV20-1 | TRBD2 | - | SASPPGGLYEQY
TRBJ2-1 | TRBV11-1 | TRBD2 | - | ASSSGTSALNEQF
TRBJ1-2 | TRBV29-1 | TRBD1 | - | SVWGDRVSYT
TRBJ2-3 | TRBV4-3 | - | - | ASSQLSWYERWGDTDTQY
TRBJ2-2 | TRBV5-1 | TRBD1 | - | ASRVGTGGPGELF